One sample yielded the 9 T cell receptor beta chains listed below, sequenced in a study of identical twins. TCRdb used MiXCR to reprocess the 5' RACE reads, holding one entry per CDR3 protein. The repertoire holds hundreds of thousands of distinct CDR3 sequences, with around a sixth as singletons. This same sample was also taken into another study, of T cells expressing NK-cell markers.

Sequencing was done on a sample of PBMCs. These receptors were collected from a young woman in good health.

The V call is TRBV20-1, the J call TRBJ2-5; possibly TRBD1 for D (6 bases). The CDR3 is made up of 13 amino acids. V lost 6 bases to trimming and J lost 3 bases, with 14 bases between them. The germline gives CDR1 DFQATT, CDR2 SNEGSKA (reference sequence). This CDR3 reads CSAIDRIKETQYF. The CDR3 region has the DNA TGCAGTGCCATTGACAGGATTAAAGAGACCCAGTACTTC.

This chain uses TRBV18 with TRBJ1-5; TRBD1 might be the D (6 bases). This CDR3 is built from 17 residues. Germline V gene data show CDR1 as KGHSH and CDR2 as LQKENI. V dropped 5 bases and J dropped 0 bases, with 17 bases sitting between them. The CDR3 sequence: CASSFVGQSYSNQPQHF. The CDR3 nucleotides read TGTGCCAGCTCATTCGTTGGACAGAGTTATAGCAATCAGCCCCAGCATTTT.

The genes are TRBV6-1 and TRBJ2-1, with TRBD2 identical over 12 bases. Trimming at V came to 0 bases and at J to 6 bases, leaving 3 bases not matched to a gene. The CDR3 covers 16 residues. CDR1 is MNHNS, CDR2 SASEGT, per germline. The CDR3 region has the DNA TGTGCCAGCAGTGAAGCAGGGACTAGCGGGTTCAATGAGCAGTTCTTC. Translation gives CASSEAGTSGFNEQFF.

The J gene is TRBJ2-5, the V gene TRBV20-1; 9 nucleotides line up with TRBD1. Trimming cost V 5 bases and J 1 base; bases outside gene matches: 5. Germline loops: CDR1 DFQATT, CDR2 SNEGSKA (reference sequence). The CDR3 is 14 amino acids. CDR3 residues: CSAPTGGPQETQYF. CDR3 nucleotide sequence: TGCAGTGCTCCCACAGGGGGCCCCCAAGAGACCCAGTACTTC.

This chain connects TRBV7-9 to TRBJ2-5, with D perhaps matching TRBD2 (6 bases). The germline V and J ends were trimmed by 2 bases and 4 bases, with 11 bases remaining between them. Per the germline V gene, CDR1 is SEHNR and CDR2 is FQNEAQ (reference sequence). The CDR3 length is 14 residues. The CDR3 DNA reads TGTGCCAGCAGCTTAAAACTCGGGAGAGAGACCCAGTACTTC. It is translated as CASSLKLGRETQYF.

This chain uses TRBV5-1 with TRBJ2-7; 11 nucleotides match TRBD1. This CDR3 contains 16 residues. J was trimmed by 7 bases and V by 4 bases; bases with no gene match: 13. Germline V gives CDR1 SGHRS, CDR2 YFSETQ. This CDR3 is CASSLGYGTGGKEQYF. CDR3 nucleotides: TGCGCCAGCAGCCTGGGTTACGGGACAGGGGGTAAAGAGCAGTACTTC.

The rearrangement links TRBV3-1 to TRBJ1-3; D call uncertain. The germline V gene has CDR1 LGHDT and CDR2 YNNKEL (reference sequence). This CDR3 contains 13 residues. Trimming pared 3 bases from V and 2 bases from J, leaving 5 bases between. DNA of the CDR3: TGTGCCAGCAGCCAGGGTACTGGAAACACCATATATTTT. It yields the protein CASSQGTGNTIYF.

This rearrangement joins TRBV5-1 to TRBJ2-1, with TRBD1 as a possible D gene (6 bases). The CDR3 contains 13 residues. V lost 2 bases, J lost 7 bases, and 10 bases lay in between. Germline-derived CDR1 and CDR2 are SGHRS and YFSETQ. CDR3 in DNA: TGCGCCAGCAGCTTCGCAGGGGCTAATGAGCAGTTCTTC. Translation: CASSFAGANEQFF. Complete variable domain (other parts from reference TRBV5-1 and TRBJ2-1): KAGVTQTPRYLIKTRGQQVTLSCSPISGHRSVSWYQQTPGQGLQFLFEYFSETQRNKGNFPGRFSGRQFSNSRSEMNVSTLELGDSALYLCASSFAGANEQFFGPGTRLTVL.

For the CDR3, the DNA is TGTGCCTGGAGTCCAGGGCCCATCTATGGCTACACCTTC. Its protein is CAWSPGPIYGYTF. The chain employs TRBV30 and TRBJ1-2, with D perhaps matching TRBD1 (5 bases). The CDR3 spans 13 residues. The ends were cut back, 2 bases at V and 4 bases at J, with 11 bases in the middle. Germline V gene data show CDR1 as GTSNPN and CDR2 as SVGIG (reference sequence). Full variable domain (outside the CDR3, taken from reference TRBV30 and TRBJ1-2): SQTIHQWPATLVQPVGSPLSLECTVEGTSNPNLYWYRQAAGRGLQLLFYSVGIGQISSEVPQNLSASRPQDRQFILSSKKLLLSDSGFYLCAWSPGPIYGYTFGSGTRLTVV.